This TCR beta chain was recorded in a study of CD8+CD57+ T cells in acquired aplastic anemia. Whole-study context: DNA from sorted CD4+ and CD8+ cells averaged roughly 3.2 ug. Study results and caveats: Overlapping CD8+ CDR3 repertoires of patients and controls contained nearly 30 shared sequences.

Germline loops: CDR1 SGHVS, CDR2 FNYEAQ. CDR3 length: 16 residues. Genomic DNA acted as the template from which TCR beta VDJ combination and CDR3 sequence profiling were carried out. TCRdb re-derived calls from the reads in MiXCR, one entry per CDR3 protein. The table records 260,000 or so distinct CDR3 sequences, around 82% of them present only once. As for this clonotype: Its antigen remains unidentified. The junction does not match germline at one end; this may be a read error.

Patients who underwent sequencing had shown CD8+CD57+ cell expansion by flow cytometry. Patients, without exception, had severe acquired aplastic anemia. Patients had undergone no therapy by the time their blood was sampled. V usage is TRBV7-6 and J usage is TRBJ2-1; 8 nucleotides align to TRBD1. The sequence came from a human donor with aplastic anemia. The sequencing sample was made of sorted CD4+, CD8+, or CD8+CD57+ T cells (not recorded which) from PBMCs. CDR3 region: CASSLDRGGATDEQFF. The CDR3, as DNA: TGTGCCAGCAGTTTAGACAGGGGCGGGGCGACCGATGAGCAGTTCTTC.